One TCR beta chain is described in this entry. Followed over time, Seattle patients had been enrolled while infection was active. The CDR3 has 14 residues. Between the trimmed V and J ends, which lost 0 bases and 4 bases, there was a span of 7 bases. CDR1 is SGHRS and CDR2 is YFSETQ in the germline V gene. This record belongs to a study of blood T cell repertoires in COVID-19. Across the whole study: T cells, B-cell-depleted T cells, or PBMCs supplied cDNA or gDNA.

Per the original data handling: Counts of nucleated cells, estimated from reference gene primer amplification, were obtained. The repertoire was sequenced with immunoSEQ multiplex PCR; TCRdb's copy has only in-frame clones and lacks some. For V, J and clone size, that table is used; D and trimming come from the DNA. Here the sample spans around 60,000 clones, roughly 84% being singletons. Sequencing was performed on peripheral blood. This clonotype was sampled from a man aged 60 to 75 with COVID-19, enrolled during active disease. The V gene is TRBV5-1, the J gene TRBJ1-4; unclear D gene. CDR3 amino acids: CASSLAGLNEKLFF. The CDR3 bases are TGCGCCAGCAGCTTGGCTGGACTTAATGAAAAACTGTTTTTT.